These T cell receptor beta chains were read from a single sample in a study of shared T cell receptors in the human thymus. Assay used: immunoSEQ multiplex PCR; TCRdb lists only in-frame clones, some missing. Altogether approximately 400,000 clones are present, roughly 94% being singletons, with the ten largest covering around 0.019%. The source material was thymocytes. The origin of the receptors is a human donor. Each CDR3 is given with its conserved first and last residue. A D gene is named only where the DNA matches it firmly. The listing skips clone size in some rows; elsewhere it reads once, few, many or a size class.

15,NA,once,TRBJ1-4,TRBV27,TGTGCCAGCAGTGCCGAGGTTACGCCTAATGAAAAACTGTTTTTT,CASSAEVTPNEKLFF
11,NA,NA,TRBJ2-7,TRBV7-8,TGTGCCAGCAGCCCAGGGGCCGAGCAGTACTTC,CASSPGAEQYF
12,NA,NA,TRBJ1-2,TRBV7-2,TGTGCCAGCAGCTTCCCCCCCTATGGCTACACCTTC,CASSFPPYGYTF
16,TRBD2,NA,TRBJ2-7,TRBV7-2,TGTGCCAGCAGCTTGGGTGGACTAGCGGGAGGGGACGAGCAGTACTTC,CASSLGGLAGGDEQYF
11,NA,NA,TRBJ2-1,TRBV5-6,TGTGCCAGCTCCCTTGGAAGTGAGCAGTTCTTC,CASSLGSEQFF
14,NA,NA,TRBJ1-1,TRBV27,TGTGCCAGCAGTCAGACAGGCTTGAACACTGAAGCTTTCTTT,CASSQTGLNTEAFF
14,TRBD2,NA,TRBJ2-3,TRBV19,TGTGCCAGTATAAACGGGAGGGGACCAGATACGCAGTATTTT,CASINGRGPDTQYF
15,TRBD1,NA,TRBJ1-4,TRBV5-1,TGCGCCAGCAGCTCGGACAGGGAGACTAATGAAAAACTGTTTTTT,CASSSDRETNEKLFF
13,NA,NA,TRBJ2-5,TRBV13,TGTGCCAGCAGCCTTACTACTCAAGAGACCCAGTACTTC,CASSLTTQETQYF
20,NA,NA,TRBJ2-7,TRBV28,TGTGCCAGCAGTTTACATCCCGGGGATCAAGGTTGGGGGGCGAGCTACGAGCAGTACTTC,CASSLHPGDQGWGASYEQYF
20,NA,NA,TRBJ2-1,TRBV28,TGTGCCAGCAGTTTCTACCCGCCCCCCCGCGGCCCCTATCCCCACAATGAGCAGTTCTTC,CASSFYPPPRGPYPHNEQFF
15,TRBD1,NA,TRBJ1-6,TRBV4-2,TGTGCCAGCAGCCAAGAAGACAGGGACAATTCACCCCTCCACTTT,CASSQEDRDNSPLHF
18,NA,NA,TRBJ1-1,TRBV15,TGTGCCACCAGCAGAGATCTTTTGATTCAGAGGAAGAACACTGAAGCTTTCTTT,CATSRDLLIQRKNTEAFF
14,NA,NA,TRBJ2-1,TRBV6-5,TGTGCCAGCAGAGCTTTTCCCTTAGTGGGTGAGCAGTTCTTC,CASRAFPLVGEQFF
16,TRBD1,NA,TRBJ2-5,TRBV11-2,TGTGCCAGCAGCCCCCGCGGACAGGGTGACCTGGAGACCCAGTACTTC,CASSPRGQGDLETQYF
14,TRBD1,NA,TRBJ2-5,TRBV6-6,TGTGCCAGCAGACGACAGGGACCTGGGGAGACCCAGTACTTC,CASRRQGPGETQYF
15,NA,few,TRBJ1-2,TRBV10-3,TGTGCCATCAGTCCTTTCTCACTCTTACTACGCGGCTACACCTTC,CAISPFSLLLRGYTF
18,TRBD2,NA,TRBJ2-5,TRBV9,TGTGCCAGCAGCCCCAGAGCCTCTAGCGGGATTGCCGAGGGGACCCAGTACTTC,CASSPRASSGIAEGTQYF